This T cell receptor beta chain originates from a study of regulatory T cells in long-lasting Graves disease. Stated time point: newly diagnosed GD, antithyroid drugs for less than 3 months. Making the TCR library involved RNA that had been extracted from PBMCs. The diagnosis of Graves' disease used American Thyroid Association guidelines. All patients originated from an endocrinology department located in Xi'an, China. Arm-PCR of CDR3 regions and iRepertoire HTBI primers were the basis on which TCR beta libraries were built. TCRdb processed the multiplex PCR reads anew with MiXCR; each CDR3 protein has one entry. The sample shows a few hundred thousand distinct CDR3 sequences, around 15% of them seen only once. This clonotype came up a few times. These sequences were also reported in another study, on T cells in Graves' hyperthyroidism and ophthalmopathy.

The specimen was peripheral blood mononuclear cells (PBMCs), collected at new diagnosis, from a patient treated with antithyroid drugs. The sequence was collected from a woman between 50 and 59 years old with Graves disease.

In DNA form, the CDR3 reads TGCAGTGCACATGATGTTAGCCGCGACGAGCAGTACTTC. It codes for CSAHDVSRDEQYF. The chain joins TRBV20-1 to TRBJ2-7; D call uncertain. Germline loops: CDR1 DFQATT, CDR2 SNEGSKA (reference sequence). Trimming took 6 bases from V and 5 from J, leaving 17 bases between them. The CDR3 is 13 amino acids.